This TCR beta chain is from a study of CD8 T cells in Susac syndrome. Random hexamers primed reverse transcription of about 0.45 to 1 ug RNA. TCRdb redid the calling of the immunoSEQ multiplex PCR reads with MiXCR, one entry per CDR3 protein. The data hold 150,000 to 200,000 distinct CDR3 sequences, with about 94% observed a single time. The controls, all healthy donors, were matched for age and sex. The V end was cut by 4 bases, the J end by 1 base, with 7 bases between. This CDR3 contains 13 residues. Germline V gives CDR1 SNHLY, CDR2 FYNNEI. The sequenced sample consisted of CD4+ T cells from PBMCs. V is TRBV2 and J is TRBJ1-1; D is undetermined. The TCR comes from a human donor in good health. The CDR3 DNA follows: TGTGCCAGCAGTGTGGAAAAGAACACTGAAGCTTTCTTT. Amino acids: CASSVEKNTEAFF. Based on the CDR3 plus reference TRBV2 and TRBJ1-1, the full variable domain is EPEVTQTPSHQVTQMGQEVILRCVPISNHLYFYWYRQILGQKVEFLVSFYNNEISEKSEIFDDQFSVERPDGSNFTLKIRSTKLEDSAMYFCASSVEKNTEAFFGQGTRLTVV.